Listed below are T cell receptor beta chains from one sample, sequenced in a study of blood T cell repertoires in COVID-19. Sequenced by immunoSEQ multiplex PCR; TCRdb stores in-frame clones only, minus some. The table includes roughly 81,000 clones, roughly 91% detected once. Sequenced: peripheral blood. The receptors were gathered from a woman between 50 and 59 years old in a cohort sampled during active COVID-19. CDR3s include the opening cysteine and the closing phenylalanine or tryptophan.

J gene: TRBJ1-1
V gene: TRBV6-6
CDR3 protein: CASSYYGGRDTEAFF

J gene: TRBJ1-3
V gene: TRBV27
CDR3 protein: CASSSGDLLGNTIYF

J gene: TRBJ1-6
V gene: TRBV5-1
CDR3 protein: CASSLGDGFGSPLHF

J gene: TRBJ1-4
V gene: TRBV5-4
CDR3 protein: CASSIQGAGSNEKLFF

J gene: TRBJ2-3
V gene: TRBV4-2
CDR3 protein: CASSQQGGGGTDTQYF

J gene: TRBJ2-1
V gene: TRBV3-1/TRBV3-2
CDR3 protein: CASSQVAGGINEQFF

J gene: TRBJ2-2
V gene: TRBV5-4
CDR3 protein: CASSHRPGAGELFF

J gene: TRBJ2-1
V gene: TRBV29-1
CDR3 protein: CSVAQYNEQFF

J gene: TRBJ2-6
V gene: TRBV7-6
CDR3 protein: CASSLWDRSSGANVLTF

J gene: TRBJ2-1
V gene: TRBV5-1
CDR3 protein: CASSLGGGSSYNEQFF

J gene: TRBJ2-2
V gene: TRBV5-1
CDR3 protein: CASSLGQGLGTGELFF

J gene: TRBJ1-5
V gene: TRBV3-1/TRBV3-2
CDR3 protein: CASSQGTGGQPQHF

J gene: TRBJ2-5
V gene: TRBV11-3
CDR3 protein: CASSSGSQETQYF

J gene: TRBJ1-3
V gene: TRBV6-1
CDR3 protein: CASSDSPTIYF